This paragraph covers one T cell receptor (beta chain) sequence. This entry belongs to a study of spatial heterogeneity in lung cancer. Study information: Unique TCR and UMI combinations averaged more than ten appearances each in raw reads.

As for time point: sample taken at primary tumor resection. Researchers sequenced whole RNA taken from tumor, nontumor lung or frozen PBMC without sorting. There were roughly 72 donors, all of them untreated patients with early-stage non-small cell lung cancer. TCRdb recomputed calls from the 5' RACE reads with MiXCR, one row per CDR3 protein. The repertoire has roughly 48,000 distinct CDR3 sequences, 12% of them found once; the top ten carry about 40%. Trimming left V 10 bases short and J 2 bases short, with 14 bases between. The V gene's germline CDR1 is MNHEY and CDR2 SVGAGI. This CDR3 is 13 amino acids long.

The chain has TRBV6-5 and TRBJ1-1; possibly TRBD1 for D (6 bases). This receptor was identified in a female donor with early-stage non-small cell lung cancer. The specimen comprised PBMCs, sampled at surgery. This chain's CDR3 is CATVGGGNTEAFF. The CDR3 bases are TGTGCCACGGTTGGGGGCGGAAACACTGAAGCTTTCTTT.